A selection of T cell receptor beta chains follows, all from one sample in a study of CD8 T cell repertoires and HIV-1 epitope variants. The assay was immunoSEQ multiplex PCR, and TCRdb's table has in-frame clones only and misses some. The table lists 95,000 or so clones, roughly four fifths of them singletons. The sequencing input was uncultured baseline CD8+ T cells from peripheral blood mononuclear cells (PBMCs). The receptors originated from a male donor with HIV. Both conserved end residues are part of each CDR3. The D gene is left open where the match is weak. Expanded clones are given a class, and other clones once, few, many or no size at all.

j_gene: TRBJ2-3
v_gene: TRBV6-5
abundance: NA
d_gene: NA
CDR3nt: TGTGCCAGCAGTTTATCCGTCGATGGGACAGATACGCAGTATTTT
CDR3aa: CASSLSVDGTDTQYF

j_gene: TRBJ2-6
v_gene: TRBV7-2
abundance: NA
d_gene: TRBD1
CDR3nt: TGTGCCAGCAGCCCTGGACAGGGACGCTCTGGGGCCAACGTCCTGACTTTC
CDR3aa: CASSPGQGRSGANVLTF

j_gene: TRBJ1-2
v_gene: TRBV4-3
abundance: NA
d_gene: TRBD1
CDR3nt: TGCGCCAGCAGCCCCCGGGACAGGGGAGGCTATGGCTACACCTTC
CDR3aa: CASSPRDRGGYGYTF

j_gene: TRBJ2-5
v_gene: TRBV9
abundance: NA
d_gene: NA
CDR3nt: TGTGCCAGCGGGCAGGGATCACCGGAGACCCAGTACTTC
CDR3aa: CASGQGSPETQYF

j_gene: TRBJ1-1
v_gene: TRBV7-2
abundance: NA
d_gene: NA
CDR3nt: TGTGCCAGCAGCTTTGTATCAGTGAACACTGAAGCTTTCTTT
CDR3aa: CASSFVSVNTEAFF

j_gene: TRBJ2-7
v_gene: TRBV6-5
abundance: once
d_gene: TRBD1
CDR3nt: TGTGCCAGCAGACACAGGACAGGGTTGAACGAGCAGTACTTC
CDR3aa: CASRHRTGLNEQYF

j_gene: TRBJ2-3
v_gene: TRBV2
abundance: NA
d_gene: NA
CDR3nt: TGTGCCAGCGAACTAGAATTGGATACGCAGTATTTT
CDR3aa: CASELELDTQYF

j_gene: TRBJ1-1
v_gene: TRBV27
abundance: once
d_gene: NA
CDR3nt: TGTGCCAGCAACCCGCATAGGGAGAACACTGAAGCTTTCTTT
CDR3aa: CASNPHRENTEAFF

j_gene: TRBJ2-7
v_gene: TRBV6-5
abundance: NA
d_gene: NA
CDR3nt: TGTGCCAGCAGTTCCCCGGGGCAGTCAATCGAGCAGTACTTC
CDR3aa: CASSSPGQSIEQYF

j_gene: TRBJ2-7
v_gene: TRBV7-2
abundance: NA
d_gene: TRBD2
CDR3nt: TGTGCCAGCAGCTTAGCGGGTGGCGGGGGAGGGTACGAGCAGTACTTC
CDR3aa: CASSLAGGGGGYEQYF

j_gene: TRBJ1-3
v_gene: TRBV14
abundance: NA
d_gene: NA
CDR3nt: TGTGCCAGCAGCCAAGTTGGACCTCGGGCGGGAAACACCATATATTTT
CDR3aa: CASSQVGPRAGNTIYF

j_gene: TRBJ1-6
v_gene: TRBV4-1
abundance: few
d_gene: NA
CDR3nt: TGCGCCAGCAGCCAAGATACGGGGGCCAGGAATTCACCCCTCCACTTT
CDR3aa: CASSQDTGARNSPLHF

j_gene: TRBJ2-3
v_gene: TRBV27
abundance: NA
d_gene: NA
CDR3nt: TGTGCCAGCAGTTTACAGGGTCGCGAAGATACGCAGTATTTT
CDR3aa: CASSLQGREDTQYF

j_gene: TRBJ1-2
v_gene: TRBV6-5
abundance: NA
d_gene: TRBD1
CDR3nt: TGTGCCAGCAGGAGGGGGCACGGCTACACCTTC
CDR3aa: CASRRGHGYTF

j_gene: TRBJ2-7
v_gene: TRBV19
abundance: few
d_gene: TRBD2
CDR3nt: TGTGCCAGTAGTACCTCTAGCGGGAGGTCCTACGAGCAGTACTTC
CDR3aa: CASSTSSGRSYEQYF

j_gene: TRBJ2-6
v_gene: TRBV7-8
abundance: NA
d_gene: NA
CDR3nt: TGTGCCAGCAGCGTCGTACCACAAAGTCGGGCCAACGTCCTGACTTTC
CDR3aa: CASSVVPQSRANVLTF

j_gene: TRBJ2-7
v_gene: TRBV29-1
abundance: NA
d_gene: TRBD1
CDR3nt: TGCAGCGTGCGGCGGGACAGGGGCCGGGTCGAGCAGTACTTC
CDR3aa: CSVRRDRGRVEQYF

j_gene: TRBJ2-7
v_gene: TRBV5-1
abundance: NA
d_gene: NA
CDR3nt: TGCGCCAGCAGCCCTCGCTTACGGACCCTCTACGAGCAGTACTTC
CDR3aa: CASSPRLRTLYEQYF

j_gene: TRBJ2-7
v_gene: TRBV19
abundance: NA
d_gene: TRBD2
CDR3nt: TGTGCCAGTAGTGTAACTAGCGGGAACTCCGGGGAGCAGTACTTC
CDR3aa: CASSVTSGNSGEQYF

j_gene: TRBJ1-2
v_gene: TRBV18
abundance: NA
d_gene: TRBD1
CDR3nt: TGTGCCAGCTCACCGGCGCGGACAGGGGGAGCCTATGGCTACACCTTC
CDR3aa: CASSPARTGGAYGYTF

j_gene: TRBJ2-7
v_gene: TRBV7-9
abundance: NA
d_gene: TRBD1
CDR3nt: TGTGCCAGCAGCTTAGGGACAGGGGTAACGTACGAGCAGTACTTC
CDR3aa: CASSLGTGVTYEQYF

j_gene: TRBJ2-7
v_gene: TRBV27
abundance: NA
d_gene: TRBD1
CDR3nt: TGTGCCAGCAGTTCCCCGCCCGGGACAGGTGTTGGTTACGAGCAGTACTTC
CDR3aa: CASSSPPGTGVGYEQYF

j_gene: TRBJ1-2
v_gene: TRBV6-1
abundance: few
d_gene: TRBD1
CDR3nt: TGTGCCAGCAGTGGGGGACAGGGGGCAGAGGGCTACACCTTC
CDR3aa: CASSGGQGAEGYTF

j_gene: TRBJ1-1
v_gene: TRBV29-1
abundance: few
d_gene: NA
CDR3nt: TGCAGCCTCAATCGGGGGTACGACACTGAAGCTTTCTTT
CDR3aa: CSLNRGYDTEAFF

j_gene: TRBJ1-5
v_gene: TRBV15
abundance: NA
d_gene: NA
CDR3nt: TGTGCCACCAGCAGTTTGAGGGGGGATCAGCCCCAGCATTTT
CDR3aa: CATSSLRGDQPQHF

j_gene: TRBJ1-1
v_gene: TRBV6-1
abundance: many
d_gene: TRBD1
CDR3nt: TGTGCCAGCAACGAGGACAGGGGGGTAACTGAAGCTTTCTTT
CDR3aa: CASNEDRGVTEAFF

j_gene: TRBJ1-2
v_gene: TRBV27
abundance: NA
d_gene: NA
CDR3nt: TGTGCCAGCAGTTTCGGGCCGACAGGCGCCCAGGGAGGCTACACCTTC
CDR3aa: CASSFGPTGAQGGYTF

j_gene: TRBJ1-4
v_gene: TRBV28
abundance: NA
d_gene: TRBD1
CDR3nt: TGTGCCAGCAGTTCAGACAGGGACAATAATGAAAAACTGTTTTTT
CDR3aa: CASSSDRDNNEKLFF

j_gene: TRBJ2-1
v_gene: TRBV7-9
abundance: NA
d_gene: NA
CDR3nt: TGTGCCAGCAGCTTAGCAAGCGGTCGGTACAATGAGCAGTTCTTC
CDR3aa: CASSLASGRYNEQFF

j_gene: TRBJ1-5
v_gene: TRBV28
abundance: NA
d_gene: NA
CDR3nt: TGTGCCAGCAGTTTCGAGGGGTTCAACAATCAGCCCCAGCATTTT
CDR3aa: CASSFEGFNNQPQHF

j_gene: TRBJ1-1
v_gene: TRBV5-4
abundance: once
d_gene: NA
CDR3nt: TGTGCCAGCAGCTTGGGGGGGTTCGGCAGGGTGCGAGAAGCTTTCTTT
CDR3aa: CASSLGGFGRVREAFF

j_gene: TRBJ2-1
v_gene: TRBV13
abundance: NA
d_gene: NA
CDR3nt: TGTGCCAGCAGCTTAGGGAGCCTAACCTACAATGAGCAGTTCTTC
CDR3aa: CASSLGSLTYNEQFF

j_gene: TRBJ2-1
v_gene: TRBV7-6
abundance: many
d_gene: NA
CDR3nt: TGTGCCAGCAGCTCCGCTTTGAGCTCCTACAATGAGCAGTTCTTC
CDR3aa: CASSSALSSYNEQFF

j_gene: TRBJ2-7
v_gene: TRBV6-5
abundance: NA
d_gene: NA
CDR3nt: TGTGCCAGCAGGTCCCGGTACGAGCAGTACTTC
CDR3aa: CASRSRYEQYF

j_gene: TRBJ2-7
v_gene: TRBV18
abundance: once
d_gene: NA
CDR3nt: TGTGCCAGCTCACCAGCTTACCTCTACGAGCAGTACTTC
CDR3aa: CASSPAYLYEQYF

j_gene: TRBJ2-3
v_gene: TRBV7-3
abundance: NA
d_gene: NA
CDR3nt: TGTGCCAGCAGCCGAAGTTGGGGCCGCACAGATACGCAGTATTTT
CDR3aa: CASSRSWGRTDTQYF

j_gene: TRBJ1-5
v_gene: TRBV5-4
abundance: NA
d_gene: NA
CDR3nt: TGTGCCAGCAGCTTAGAGGGACAGCCCCAGCATTTT
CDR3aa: CASSLEGQPQHF

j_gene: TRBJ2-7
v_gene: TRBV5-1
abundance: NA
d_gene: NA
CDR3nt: TGCGCCAGCAGCTGGGGGTCCTACGAGCAGTACTTC
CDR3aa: CASSWGSYEQYF

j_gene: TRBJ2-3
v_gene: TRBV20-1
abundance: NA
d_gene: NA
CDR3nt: TGCAGTGCTAGGGGTAGTAATACGCAGTATTTT
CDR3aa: CSARGSNTQYF

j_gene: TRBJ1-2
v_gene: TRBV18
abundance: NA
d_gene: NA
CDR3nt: TGTGCCAGCTCGACGGACGAGGAGGGAGGCTACACCTTC
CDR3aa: CASSTDEEGGYTF

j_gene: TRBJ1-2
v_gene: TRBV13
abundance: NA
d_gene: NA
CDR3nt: TGTGCCAGCAGCTCCAAGGGTCTTGACTATGGCTACACCTTC
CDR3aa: CASSSKGLDYGYTF

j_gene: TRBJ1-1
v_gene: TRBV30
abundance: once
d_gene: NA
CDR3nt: TGTGCCTGGAGGGGGGAGGGCTTGAACACTGAAGCTTTCTTT
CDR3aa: CAWRGEGLNTEAFF

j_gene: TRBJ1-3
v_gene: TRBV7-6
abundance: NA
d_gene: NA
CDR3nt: TGTGCCAGCAGCTTAGCGGAGGTGAACTCTGGAAACACCATATATTTT
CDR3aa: CASSLAEVNSGNTIYF

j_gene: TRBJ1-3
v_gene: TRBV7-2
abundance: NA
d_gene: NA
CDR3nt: TGTGCCAGCAGCTTAGAGGGCTACTCTGGAAACACCATATATTTT
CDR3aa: CASSLEGYSGNTIYF

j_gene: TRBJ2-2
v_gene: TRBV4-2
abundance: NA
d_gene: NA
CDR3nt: TGTGCCAGCAGCCAAGATCGGGACCGGGAGCTGTTTTTT
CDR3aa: CASSQDRDRELFF

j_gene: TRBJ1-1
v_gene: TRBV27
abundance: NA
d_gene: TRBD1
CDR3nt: TGTGCCAGCAGCAGGACAGGGAACACTGAAGCTTTCTTT
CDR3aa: CASSRTGNTEAFF

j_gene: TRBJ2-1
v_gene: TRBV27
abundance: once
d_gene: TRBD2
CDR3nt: TGTGCCAGCAGACCGTTTGGGACTAGCGGGAGGAATGAGCAGTTCTTC
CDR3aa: CASRPFGTSGRNEQFF

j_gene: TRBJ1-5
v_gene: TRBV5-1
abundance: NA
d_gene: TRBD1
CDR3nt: TGCGCCACCACCCTGCGTGACAGGGAAAATCAGCCCCAGCATTTT
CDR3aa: CATTLRDRENQPQHF